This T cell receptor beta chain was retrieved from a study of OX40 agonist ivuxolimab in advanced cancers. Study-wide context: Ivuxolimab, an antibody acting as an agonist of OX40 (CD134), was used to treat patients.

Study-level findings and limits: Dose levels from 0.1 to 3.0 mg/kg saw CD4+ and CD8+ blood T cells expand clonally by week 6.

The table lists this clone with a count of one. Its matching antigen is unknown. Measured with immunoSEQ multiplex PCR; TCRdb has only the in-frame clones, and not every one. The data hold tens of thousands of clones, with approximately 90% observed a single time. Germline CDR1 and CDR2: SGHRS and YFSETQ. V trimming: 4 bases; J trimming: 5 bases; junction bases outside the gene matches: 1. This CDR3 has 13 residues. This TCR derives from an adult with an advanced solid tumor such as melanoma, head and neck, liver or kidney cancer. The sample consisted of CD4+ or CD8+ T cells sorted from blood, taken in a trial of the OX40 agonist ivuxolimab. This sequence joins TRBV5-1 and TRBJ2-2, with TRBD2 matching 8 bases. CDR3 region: CASSPGGTGELFF. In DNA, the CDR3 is TGCGCCAGCAGCCCGGGGGGGACCGGGGAGCTGTTTTTT.